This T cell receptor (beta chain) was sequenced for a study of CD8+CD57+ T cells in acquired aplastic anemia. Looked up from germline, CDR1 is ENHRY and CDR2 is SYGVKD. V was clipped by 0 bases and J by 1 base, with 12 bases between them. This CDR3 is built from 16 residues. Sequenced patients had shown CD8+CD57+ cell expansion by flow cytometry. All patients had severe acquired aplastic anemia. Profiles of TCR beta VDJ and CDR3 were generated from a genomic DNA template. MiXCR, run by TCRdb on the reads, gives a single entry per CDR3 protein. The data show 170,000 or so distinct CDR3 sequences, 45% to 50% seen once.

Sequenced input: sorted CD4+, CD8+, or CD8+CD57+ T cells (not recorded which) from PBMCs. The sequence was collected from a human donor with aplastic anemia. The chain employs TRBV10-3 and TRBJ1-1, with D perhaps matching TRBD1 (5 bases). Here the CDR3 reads CAISESWQGGNTEAFF. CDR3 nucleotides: TGTGCCATCAGTGAGTCTTGGCAGGGTGGGAACACTGAAGCTTTCTTT.